This is a list of T cell receptor beta chains from one sample in a study of blood T cells in healthy people across ages. TCRdb reanalysed the 5' RACE reads using MiXCR and keeps one entry per CDR3 protein. The table lists 1.6 million or so distinct CDR3 sequences, approximately 32% of them singletons. Sequencing was carried out using blood. All receptors derive from a woman aged 30 to 39 in good health. The CDR3 runs from the conserved cysteine through the conserved F or W. Each record gives: D gene, clone size, J gene, V gene, CDR3 DNA, CDR3 protein. A D gene is named only where the DNA matches it firmly. For some rows the clone size is stated as once, few or many, or as a class when expanded; others skip it.

TRBD1 | . | TRBJ1-4 | TRBV20-1 | TGCAGTGCTGGGGGGACAGGGGAGGAGGAAAAACTGTTTTTT | CSAGGTGEEEKLFF
. | . | TRBJ1-2 | TRBV7-9 | TGTGCCAGCAGCCCAGAGCGGGAGGGTAACTATGGCTACACCTTC | CASSPEREGNYGYTF
TRBD1 | few | TRBJ1-1 | TRBV15 | TGTGCCACCAGCAGGGCGGGACAGGGAGGAAATACTGAAGCTTTCTTT | CATSRAGQGGNTEAFF
. | . | TRBJ1-5 | TRBV20-1 | TGCAGTGCTAGTAGTCAGGACCCTAATCAGCCCCAGCATTTT | CSASSQDPNQPQHF
TRBD1 | few | TRBJ2-3 | TRBV28 | TGTGCCGGCAGTCGACAGGGAACAGATACGCAGTATTTT | CAGSRQGTDTQYF
. | few | TRBJ1-4 | TRBV4-1 | TGCGCCAGCAGCCCCCTAAAGGAAGACCTGGAGTCGAGAAAACTGTTTTTT | CASSPLKEDLESRKLFF
TRBD1 | . | TRBJ1-4 | TRBV20-1 | TGCAGTGCGCGCCGGAGGGGACAGATGCCTGCTAATGAAAAACTGTTTTTT | CSARRRGQMPANEKLFF
TRBD2 | few | TRBJ2-1 | TRBV9 | TGTGCCAGCAGCGCCTTATGGAGCGGGAGGGCTCCCTACAATGAGCAGTTCTTC | CASSALWSGRAPYNEQFF
TRBD1 | many | TRBJ2-7 | TRBV28 | TGTGCCAGCAGTTTGGGACAGCGCTACGAGCAGTACTTC | CASSLGQRYEQYF
. | . | TRBJ1-5 | TRBV20-1 | TGCAGTGCTCAGGGGCTTAGCAATCAGCCCCAGCATTTT | CSAQGLSNQPQHF
TRBD2 | . | TRBJ2-3 | TRBV20-1 | TGCAGTGCTAGAGAAATTACAGCGGGGGGGCCGCCAGATACGCAGTATTTT | CSAREITAGGPPDTQYF
. | . | TRBJ2-3 | TRBV15 | TGTGCCACCAGCATTGGGGACCGGAGGGTCGGCACAGATACGCAGTATTTT | CATSIGDRRVGTDTQYF
. | . | TRBJ2-2 | TRBV6-5 | TGTGCCGGCAGTTACTCGACAGGGAACACCGGGGAGCTGTTTTTT | CAGSYSTGNTGELFF
. | few | TRBJ1-2 | TRBV5-1 | TGCGCCAGCAGCTTGGAGTCTGGAGGAGGGATGCGTGGCTACACCTTC | CASSLESGGGMRGYTF
. | . | TRBJ2-7 | TRBV30 | TGTGCCTGGAGCCCCAACTGGGGCGAGCAGTACTTC | CAWSPNWGEQYF
. | few | TRBJ2-1 | TRBV24-1 | TGTGCCACCAGTGACCCTCTTACAGGGAGGAATGAGCAGTTCTTC | CATSDPLTGRNEQFF
. | few | TRBJ2-6 | TRBV21-1 | TGTGCCAGCAGCCAAAAAACGGGGGGCCAGATTTCTGGGGCCAACGTCCTGACTTTC | CASSQKTGGQISGANVLTF
. | . | TRBJ1-4 | TRBV20-1 | TGCAGTGCTAGTACAGGGATGGGTGAAAAACTGTTTTTT | CSASTGMGEKLFF
TRBD2 | many | TRBJ2-7 | TRBV27 | TGTGCCAGCAGTTTACGGCTAGCGGGCTCCGAGCAGTACTTC | CASSLRLAGSEQYF
. | . | TRBJ1-5 | TRBV28 | TGTGCCAGCAGTTATCGGAGGGAAGGAGGTCAGCCCCAGCATTTT | CASSYRREGGQPQHF
. | few | TRBJ2-1 | TRBV20-1 | TGCAGTGCTAGATTATCTCAGGGAGAGATCTACAATGAGCAGTTCTTC | CSARLSQGEIYNEQFF
TRBD1 | . | TRBJ2-7 | TRBV28 | TGTGCCAGCAGCGTAGAAAGAGGGACAGGGGGCCACGAGCAGTACTTC | CASSVERGTGGHEQYF
. | few | TRBJ1-6 | TRBV20-1 | TGCAGTGCTCCTGTGACAGGCCAAGTGGGGCCCCTCCACTTT | CSAPVTGQVGPLHF
TRBD2 | few | TRBJ2-3 | TRBV6-1 | TGTGCCACCAACCTCCTAGCGGGAGCCGCGGGAGATACGCAGTATTTT | CATNLLAGAAGDTQYF
. | once | TRBJ1-2 | TRBV5-1 | TGCGCCAGCAGCGTTTTACGGCCTGAGTCGGGAGGTGGCTACACCTTC | CASSVLRPESGGGYTF
. | few | TRBJ2-7 | TRBV6-1 | TGTGCCAGCAGTGACTTCCAGACAATTGTAGAGTACGAGCAGTACTTC | CASSDFQTIVEYEQYF
. | . | TRBJ1-2 | TRBV6-1 | TGTGCCAGTCGTCAGGCGATCGGAAGCGGTTTCGGCTACACCTTC | CASRQAIGSGFGYTF
TRBD2 | . | TRBJ2-1 | TRBV15 | TGTGCCACCAGCAGAGATTCGTCGGGACTAGCGGGAGAGCAGTTCTTC | CATSRDSSGLAGEQFF
. | . | TRBJ2-2 | TRBV5-5 | TGTGCCAGCCACGAAGAGGGCTGGAGCACGAACACCGGGGAGCTGTTTTTT | CASHEEGWSTNTGELFF
. | few | TRBJ1-2 | TRBV6-5 | TGTGCCAGCAGTTACGGGGCAGGGTATGGCTACACCTTC | CASSYGAGYGYTF
. | once | TRBJ1-2 | TRBV5-6 | TGTGCCAGCAGCACCGGGACCGCGTTGCTCTATGGCTACATCTTC | CASSTGTALLYGYIF
. | many | TRBJ2-7 | TRBV4-1 | TGCGCCAGCAGCCAAGAACGGGACATCTCCTACGAGCAGTACTTC | CASSQERDISYEQYF
TRBD1 | . | TRBJ2-1 | TRBV28 | TGTACCAGCAGTTTATGGGGACAGCTAACCTACAATGAGCAGTTCTTC | CTSSLWGQLTYNEQFF
TRBD2 | few | TRBJ2-7 | TRBV30 | TGTGCCAGGAGGACTAGCGGTACCTACGAGCAGTACTTC | CARRTSGTYEQYF
. | few | TRBJ2-5 | TRBV4-1 | TGCGCCAGCAGCCAAGGTGGAGTCGGGGGGCGTGCAGAGACCCAGTACTTC | CASSQGGVGGRAETQYF
TRBD2 | . | TRBJ2-7 | TRBV7-2 | TGTGCCAGCAGCTTAATGGCTAGCGGGAGCCACGAGCAGTACTTC | CASSLMASGSHEQYF
. | . | TRBJ1-2 | TRBV5-5 | TGTGCCAGCAGCCCCTCAGGGACGTCGGGCTACACCTTC | CASSPSGTSGYTF
TRBD2 | few | TRBJ2-1 | TRBV20-1 | TGCAGTGCTGATTACTATAGCGGGAGCTCCTACAATGAGCAGTTCTTC | CSADYYSGSSYNEQFF
. | . | TRBJ1-6 | TRBV9 | TGTGCCAGCGGCGCCCGCAATTCACCCCTCCACTTT | CASGARNSPLHF
. | . | TRBJ2-2 | TRBV7-9 | TGTGCCAGCAGCTTATCTAGGATGAACACCGGGGAGCTGTTTTTT | CASSLSRMNTGELFF
TRBD2 | . | TRBJ2-3 | TRBV7-3 | TGTGCCAGCAGCTGGGGGCTAGCGGGAGTGGGAGATACGCAGTATTTT | CASSWGLAGVGDTQYF
. | . | TRBJ2-7 | TRBV6-1 | TGTGCCAGCAGGGTATCATTTTCCGGGACGAGCTCCTACGAGCAGTACTTC | CASRVSFSGTSSYEQYF
. | . | TRBJ2-4 | TRBV7-9 | TGTGCCAGCAGCTTGAGCGGACCCGGTTCGTACTTC | CASSLSGPGSYF
TRBD1 | . | TRBJ2-1 | TRBV6-5 | TGTGCCAGCAACAGGGGGCAGAGCGATGAGCAGTTCTTC | CASNRGQSDEQFF
. | few | TRBJ1-1 | TRBV15 | TGTGCCACCAGCAGAGCCAATCGGGGTTGGAGACGGGACACTGAAGCTTTCTTT | CATSRANRGWRRDTEAFF